The rows below give T cell receptor beta chains drawn from one sample of a study of graft-versus-host responses after intestinal transplantation. Produced via immunoSEQ multiplex PCR; TCRdb's table is partial and in-frame only. This sample carries 9,500 to 10,000 clones, 94% of them seen once, and the ten largest clones take over 2%. Here the sequenced sample was PBMCs, taken 8 days after intestinal transplant. The receptors originated from a human patient who received an intestinal transplant, so some T cells may come from the graft donor. CDR3s include the opening cysteine and the closing phenylalanine or tryptophan. The D gene is left open where the match is weak. Size values are once, few and many counts, or a class for expanded clones, and some rows have none.

TRBV14,TRBJ1-6,NA,NA,TGTGCCAGCAGCCAAGATAGGTTCGGTTACTCCTATAATTCACCCCTCCACTTT,CASSQDRFGYSYNSPLHF
TRBV7-9,TRBJ2-3,NA,once,TGTGCCAGCAGCTTACGCGGCGGGGGCACAGATACGCAGTATTTT,CASSLRGGGTDTQYF
TRBV5-5,TRBJ2-2,TRBD1,NA,TGTGCCAGCAGCGGGGGACAGGGGCACACCGGGGAGCTGTTTTTT,CASSGGQGHTGELFF
TRBV5-1,TRBJ2-5,NA,NA,TGCGCCAGCAGCTTGCTAGAGACCCAGTACTTC,CASSLLETQYF
TRBV18,TRBJ2-3,NA,NA,TGTGCCAGCTCACCACAGGGACTCACAGATACGCAGTATTTT,CASSPQGLTDTQYF
TRBV5-1,TRBJ1-5,NA,NA,TGCGCCAGCAGCTTGGGTGAGGGCAATCAGCCCCAGCATTTT,CASSLGEGNQPQHF
TRBV28,TRBJ2-3,TRBD1,NA,TGTGCCAGCAGTTATGGGGACAGGGGGCTAGATACGCAGTATTTT,CASSYGDRGLDTQYF
TRBV13,TRBJ1-2,NA,NA,TGTGCCAGCAGCTCCCCCAGTACTAACTATGGCTACACCTTC,CASSSPSTNYGYTF
TRBV15,TRBJ2-5,NA,NA,TGTGCCACCAGCGGGGGCTTTTACCAAGAGACCCAGTACTTC,CATSGGFYQETQYF
TRBV7-9,TRBJ1-2,TRBD1,NA,TGTGCCAGCAGCTCCGGACAGGGGCATGGCTACACCTTC,CASSSGQGHGYTF
TRBV28,TRBJ2-3,NA,few,TGTGCCAGCAGTACGACTGACGGGCACACAGATACGCAGTATTTT,CASSTTDGHTDTQYF
TRBV28,TRBJ2-7,NA,NA,TGTGCCAGTCGACTTCGTCCAAGCTCCTACGAGCAGTACTTC,CASRLRPSSYEQYF
TRBV2,TRBJ1-4,NA,NA,TGTGCCAGCAGTGGAGTCGGAAATGAAAAACTGTTTTTT,CASSGVGNEKLFF
TRBV11-3,TRBJ2-1,NA,NA,TGTGCCAGCAGCTTGGGCCCGAGCTCCTACAATGAGCAGTTCTTC,CASSLGPSSYNEQFF
TRBV28,TRBJ1-5,NA,NA,TGTGCCAGCAGTTCCCACCCGCCTGATAGGGGAGGATTGTACCAGCATTTT,CASSSHPPDRGGLYQHF
TRBV27,TRBJ2-7,NA,NA,TGTGCCAGCAGTTTCCACCCGGGACAAGGCTACGAGCAGTACTTC,CASSFHPGQGYEQYF
TRBV5-5,TRBJ1-1,NA,NA,TGTGCCAGCAGCTTGGCCGCCAAATATATTGAAGCTTTCTTT,CASSLAAKYIEAFF
TRBV27,TRBJ1-2,NA,NA,TGTGCCAGCAGACCCGGGACAAACTATGGCTACACCTTC,CASRPGTNYGYTF
TRBV7-9,TRBJ2-3,NA,once,TGTGCCAGCAGCTTAGCTTGGGCGGGTGCCCTCACAGATACGCAGTATTTT,CASSLAWAGALTDTQYF
TRBV5-1,TRBJ2-7,NA,NA,TGCGCCAGCAGCTTCCAACGGACCTACGAGCAGTACTTC,CASSFQRTYEQYF
TRBV18,TRBJ1-2,NA,NA,TGTGCCAGCTCACCACCACATGGGGGCTACACCTTC,CASSPPHGGYTF
TRBV5-1,TRBJ2-7,TRBD2,few,TGCGCCAGCAGCGCGCGCGGGGGGGCAGGGGGACCCTACGAGCAGTACTTC,CASSARGGAGGPYEQYF
TRBV5-4,TRBJ2-7,TRBD2,NA,TGTGCCAGCAGCCTCGGGACTAGCGGGAGCTCCTACGAGCAGTACTTC,CASSLGTSGSSYEQYF
TRBV7-9,TRBJ1-6,NA,NA,TGTGCCAGCAGCTTGGGGTCCACGGATTATTCACCCCTCCACTTT,CASSLGSTDYSPLHF
TRBV7-9,TRBJ1-5,NA,NA,TGTGCCAGCAGCTCCGACAGGAAGAGCAATCAGCCCCAGCATTTT,CASSSDRKSNQPQHF
TRBV6-1,TRBJ2-7,NA,NA,TGTGCCAGCAGTGGACCCTACGAGCAGTACTTC,CASSGPYEQYF
TRBV5-4,TRBJ1-2,NA,NA,TGTGCCAGCAGCTTGTATGCGCAGTTACTCAACTATGGCTACACCTTC,CASSLYAQLLNYGYTF
TRBV5-6,TRBJ2-5,TRBD1,once,TGTGCCAGCAGCGCCGGGACAGGGCGAGAGACCCAGTACTTC,CASSAGTGRETQYF
TRBV27,TRBJ2-7,TRBD1,NA,TGTGCCAGCAGTTTATCCAGGACAGGGAACGAGCAGTACTTC,CASSLSRTGNEQYF
TRBV27,TRBJ2-3,NA,NA,TGTGCCAGCAGAGTCGGTGGTTCAACAGATACGCAGTATTTT,CASRVGGSTDTQYF
TRBV4-2,TRBJ2-2,NA,NA,TGTGCCAGCAGCCAAGTGTCAGCAAGCGCTGGGGAGCTGTTTTTT,CASSQVSASAGELFF
TRBV4-1,TRBJ2-1,TRBD2,NA,TGCGCCAGCAGCCAACTACTAGCGGGTGAGCAGTTCTTC,CASSQLLAGEQFF
TRBV7-9,TRBJ2-2,NA,NA,TGTGCCAGCAGCTTACTGCTAGTCTCCGGGGGGGAGCTGTTTTTT,CASSLLLVSGGELFF
TRBV6-6,TRBJ2-1,TRBD1,NA,TGTGCCAGCAGTCCCGCGGACAGGCACAATGAGCAGTTCTTC,CASSPADRHNEQFF
TRBV5-1,TRBJ2-7,TRBD2,NA,TGCGCCAGCAGCTTAAAACTAGCGGGGGGCCCTCCGACCTACGAGCAGTACTTC,CASSLKLAGGPPTYEQYF
TRBV11-2,TRBJ1-3,NA,few,TGTGCCAGCAGCCCCCGGGCCTACTCTGGAAACACCATATATTTT,CASSPRAYSGNTIYF
TRBV5-4,TRBJ2-7,NA,once,TGTGCCAGCAGCTTGCGGGGAAAGGTCTACGAGCAGTACTTC,CASSLRGKVYEQYF
TRBV11-2,TRBJ2-1,TRBD1,NA,TGTGCCAGCAGCTTCCCCCTACCGGGACAGGGAGTCAATGAGCAGTTCTTC,CASSFPLPGQGVNEQFF
TRBV28,TRBJ2-7,NA,NA,TGTGCCAGCAGTTTACAGGGAGGCTCCTACGAGCAGTACTTC,CASSLQGGSYEQYF
TRBV6-5,TRBJ2-1,TRBD2,NA,TGTGCCAGCAGTTATCACCTAGCGGGAATTAATGAGCAGTTCTTC,CASSYHLAGINEQFF
TRBV28,TRBJ2-7,NA,NA,TGTGCCAGCAGTTTGGGACACCCCTACGAGCAGTACTTC,CASSLGHPYEQYF
TRBV6-4,TRBJ1-1,NA,NA,TGTGCCAGCAGTGATGGGATTAACACTGAAGCTTTCTTT,CASSDGINTEAFF
TRBV28,TRBJ1-5,NA,once,TGTGCCAGCAGTTTCTACAGGACACACAATCAGCCCCAGCATTTT,CASSFYRTHNQPQHF
TRBV27,TRBJ2-1,TRBD2,NA,TGTGCCAGCAGTTTAATCTTCAGTAGCGGGGGTGAGCAGTTCTTC,CASSLIFSSGGEQFF
TRBV29-1,TRBJ2-7,TRBD1,NA,TGCAGCGTTGGAACAGGGGGTCTTGACGAGCAGTACTTC,CSVGTGGLDEQYF
TRBV28,TRBJ1-4,TRBD1,NA,TGTGCCAGCAGTTTAATCCCGTTTTGGGACAGGAAGGTGACTAATGAAAAACTGTTTTTT,CASSLIPFWDRKVTNEKLFF
TRBV10-3,TRBJ1-3,NA,few,TGTGCCATCAGTGAGGCAGGGTTTGGAAACACCATATATTTT,CAISEAGFGNTIYF
TRBV19,TRBJ1-5,NA,once,TGTGCCAGTAGTTCAACAGGATATCAGCCCCAGCATTTT,CASSSTGYQPQHF
TRBV11-2,TRBJ2-7,TRBD2,NA,TGTGCCAGCACAACTACGACTAGCGGACTCTCCTACGAGCAGTACTTC,CASTTTTSGLSYEQYF
TRBV7-9,TRBJ2-3,TRBD2,NA,TGTGCCAGCAGCTTAGAACTAGCGGGAGTGGGGCATACGCAGTATTTT,CASSLELAGVGHTQYF